The 5 T cell receptor beta chains below all came from one sample that was sequenced in a study of blood T cell repertoires in COVID-19. Repertoires were generated with immunoSEQ multiplex PCR, while TCRdb's copy carries only in-frame clones and drops some. The sample comprises 100,000 to 150,000 clones, over 75% of which are singletons, and approximately 6.6% rests with the top ten. Sequences were obtained from peripheral blood. The receptors stem from an elderly man with active or convalescent COVID-19.

The genes are TRBV11-3 and TRBJ2-1, with D tentatively TRBD2 (7 bases). The CDR3 sequence is 16 residues long. V was trimmed by 1 base and J by 3 bases, leaving 13 bases between them. Looked up from germline, CDR1 is SGHNT and CDR2 is YENEEA. For the CDR3, the DNA is TGTGCCAGCAGCTTAGCCGGACTAGGGGGCTACAATGAGCAGTTCTTC. Residues: CASSLAGLGGYNEQFF.

This chain uses TRBV7-6 with TRBJ2-1; TRBD1 agrees at 8 bases. V shed 1 base, J shed 8 bases, and the junction held 10 bases outside the gene matches. The V gene's germline CDR1 is SGHVS and CDR2 FNYEAQ. The CDR3 sequence is 16 residues long. The CDR3 sequence: CASSLVLTGGRDEQFF. The CDR3 bases are TGTGCCAGCAGCTTAGTTTTAACAGGGGGTAGGGATGAGCAGTTCTTC.

This chain links TRBV18 with TRBJ1-2; TRBD1 matches 10 bases. Trimming took 3 bases from V and 6 from J; bases not matched to a gene: 7. This CDR3 is built from 15 residues. CDR1 and CDR2 (germline): KGHSH, LQKENI. CDR3 region: CASSPTTGGANGYTF. The DNA of the CDR3 is TGTGCCAGCTCACCGACGACAGGGGGCGCCAATGGCTACACCTTC.

This chain links TRBV10-2 with TRBJ2-7; 10 bases agree with TRBD2. Germline loops: CDR1 WSHSY, CDR2 SAAADI. Unmatched junction bases numbered 6, after V lost 5 bases and J lost 5 bases. The CDR3 length is 14 residues. The CDR3 nucleotides are TGCGCCAGCAGTTGGACCGGGACTAGCGACGAGCAGTACTTC. Its translation: CASSWTGTSDEQYF.

The chain uses TRBV14 and TRBJ1-2, with a possible D match to TRBD1 (5 bases). The germline V and J ends were trimmed by 1 base and 7 bases, with 13 bases remaining between them. Germline V gene lookup returns CDR1 SGHDN and CDR2 FVKESK. The CDR3 sequence is 14 residues long. The CDR3 loop reads CASSQVTQGGGYTF. The CDR3 nucleotides read TGTGCCAGCAGCCAAGTTACTCAGGGAGGTGGCTACACCTTC.